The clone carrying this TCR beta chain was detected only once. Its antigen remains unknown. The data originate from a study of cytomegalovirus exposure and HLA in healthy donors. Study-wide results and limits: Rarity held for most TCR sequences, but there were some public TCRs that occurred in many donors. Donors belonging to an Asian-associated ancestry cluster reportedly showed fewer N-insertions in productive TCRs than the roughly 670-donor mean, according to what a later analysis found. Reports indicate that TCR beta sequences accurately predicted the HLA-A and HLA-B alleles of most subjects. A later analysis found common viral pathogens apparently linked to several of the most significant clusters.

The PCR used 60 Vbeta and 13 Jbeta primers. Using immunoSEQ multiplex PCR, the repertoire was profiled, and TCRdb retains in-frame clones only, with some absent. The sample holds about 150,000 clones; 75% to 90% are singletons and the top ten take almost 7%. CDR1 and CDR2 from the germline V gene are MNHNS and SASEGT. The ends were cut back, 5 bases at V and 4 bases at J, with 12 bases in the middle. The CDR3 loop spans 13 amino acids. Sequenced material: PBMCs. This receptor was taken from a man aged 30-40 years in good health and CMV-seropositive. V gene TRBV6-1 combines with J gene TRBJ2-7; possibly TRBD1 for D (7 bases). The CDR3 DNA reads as TGTGCCAGCAGTAACCCAGGGGGGTACGAGCAGTACTTC. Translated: CASSNPGGYEQYF.